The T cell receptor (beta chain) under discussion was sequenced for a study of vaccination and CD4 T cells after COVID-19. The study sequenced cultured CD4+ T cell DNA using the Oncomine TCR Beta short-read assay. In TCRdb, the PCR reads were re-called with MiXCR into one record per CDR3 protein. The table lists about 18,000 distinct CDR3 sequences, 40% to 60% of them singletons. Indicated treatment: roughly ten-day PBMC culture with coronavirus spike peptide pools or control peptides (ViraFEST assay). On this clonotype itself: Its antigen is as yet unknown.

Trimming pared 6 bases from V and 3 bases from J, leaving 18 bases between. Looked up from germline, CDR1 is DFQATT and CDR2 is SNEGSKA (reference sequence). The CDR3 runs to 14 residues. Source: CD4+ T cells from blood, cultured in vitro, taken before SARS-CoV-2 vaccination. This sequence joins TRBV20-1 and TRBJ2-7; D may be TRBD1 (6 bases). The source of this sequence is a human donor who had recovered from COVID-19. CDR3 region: CSASEDSGGYEQYF. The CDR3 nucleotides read TGCAGTGCGAGTGAGGACAGTGGAGGCTACGAGCAGTACTTC.